This T cell receptor (beta chain) was profiled in a study of shared clonotypes between healthy human individuals. Study-wide findings and caveats: For sorted subsets, rarefaction showed incomplete sequencing despite large depth. As a rule, naive subsets had a larger estimated richness than memory subsets.

From germline, CDR1 is SGHRS and CDR2 YFSETQ. CDR3 length: 13 amino acids. The V end lost 0 bases, the J end lost 7 bases, and 10 bases lay between the germline ends. The data were produced by immunoSEQ multiplex PCR, yet TCRdb's version contains in-frame clones alone and is incomplete. Among roughly 700,000 clones listed, around 67% were seen once. In its sample, this clone was seen a few times. Its antigen remains unidentified. The chain combines TRBV5-1 with TRBJ1-2; TRBD1 is a possible D gene (6 bases). The clonotype originates from a woman younger than 45 in good health. The specimen sequenced was memory CD4+ T cells sorted from blood. The sample's subset: CD45RA-negative fraction. CDR3 coding DNA: TGCGCCAGCAGCTTGGCCACAGGGCTTGGCTACACCTTC. Residues: CASSLATGLGYTF.